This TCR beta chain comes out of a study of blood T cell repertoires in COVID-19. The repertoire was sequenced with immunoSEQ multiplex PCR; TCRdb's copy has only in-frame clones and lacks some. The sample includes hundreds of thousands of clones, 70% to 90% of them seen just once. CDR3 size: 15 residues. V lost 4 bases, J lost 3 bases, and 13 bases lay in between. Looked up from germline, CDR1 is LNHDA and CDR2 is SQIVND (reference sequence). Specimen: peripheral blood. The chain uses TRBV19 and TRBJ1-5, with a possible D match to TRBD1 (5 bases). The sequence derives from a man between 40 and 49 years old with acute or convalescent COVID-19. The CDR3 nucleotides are TGTGCCAGTAGTACAGGGAGGTATGCCAATCAGCCCCAGCATTTT. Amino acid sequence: CASSTGRYANQPQHF. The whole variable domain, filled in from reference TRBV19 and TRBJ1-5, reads DGGITQSPKYLFRKEGQNVTLSCEQNLNHDAMYWYRQDPGQGLRLIYYSQIVNDFQKGDIAEGYSVSREKKESFPLTVTSAQKNPTAFYLCASSTGRYANQPQHFGDGTRLSIL.